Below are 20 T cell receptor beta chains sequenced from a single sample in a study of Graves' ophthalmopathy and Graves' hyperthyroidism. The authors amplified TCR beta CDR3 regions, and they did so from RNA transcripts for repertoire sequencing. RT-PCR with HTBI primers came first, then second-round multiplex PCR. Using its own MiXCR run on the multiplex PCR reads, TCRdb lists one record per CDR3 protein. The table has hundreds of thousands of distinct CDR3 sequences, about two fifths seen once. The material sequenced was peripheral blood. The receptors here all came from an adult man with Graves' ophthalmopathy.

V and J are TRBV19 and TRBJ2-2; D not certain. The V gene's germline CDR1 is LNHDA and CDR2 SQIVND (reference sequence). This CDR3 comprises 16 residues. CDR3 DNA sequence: TGTGGCACTAAAGGACGTTCGAACTTTAGAACCGGGGAGCTGTTTTTT. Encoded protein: CGTKGRSNFRTGELFF. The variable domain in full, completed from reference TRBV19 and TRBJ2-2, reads DGGITQSPKYLFRKEGQNVTLSCEQNLNHDAMYWYRQDPGQGLRLIYYSQIVNDFQKGDIAEGYSVSREKKESFPLTVTSAQKNPTAFYLCGTKGRSNFRTGELFFGEGSRLTVL.

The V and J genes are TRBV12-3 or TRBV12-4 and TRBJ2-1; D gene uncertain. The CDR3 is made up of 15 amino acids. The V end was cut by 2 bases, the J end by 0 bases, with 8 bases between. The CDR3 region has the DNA TGTGCCAGCAGTTTACTAGATCGCTCCTACAATGAGCAGTTCTTC. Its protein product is CASSLLDRSYNEQFF.

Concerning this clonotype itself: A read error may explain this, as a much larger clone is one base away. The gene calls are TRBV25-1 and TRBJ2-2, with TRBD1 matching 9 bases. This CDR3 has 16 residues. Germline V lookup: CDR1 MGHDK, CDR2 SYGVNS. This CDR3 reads CASRRPGTGNIGELFF. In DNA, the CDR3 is TGTGCCAGCAGAAGACCCGGGACAGGGAACATCGGGGAGCTGTTTTTT.

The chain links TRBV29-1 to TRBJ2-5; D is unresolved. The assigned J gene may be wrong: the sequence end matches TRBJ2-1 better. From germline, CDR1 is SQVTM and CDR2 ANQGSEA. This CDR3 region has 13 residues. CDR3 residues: CSVCLQGNNEQFF. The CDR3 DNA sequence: TGCAGCGTGTGCTTGCAAGGAAATAATGAGCAGTTCTTC.

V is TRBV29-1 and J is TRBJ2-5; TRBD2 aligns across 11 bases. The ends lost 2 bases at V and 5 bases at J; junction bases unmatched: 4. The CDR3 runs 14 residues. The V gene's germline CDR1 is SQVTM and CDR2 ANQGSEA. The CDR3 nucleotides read TGCAGCGTTGAACTCGGACTAGCGGGTGAGACCCAGTACTTC. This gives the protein CSVELGLAGETQYF.

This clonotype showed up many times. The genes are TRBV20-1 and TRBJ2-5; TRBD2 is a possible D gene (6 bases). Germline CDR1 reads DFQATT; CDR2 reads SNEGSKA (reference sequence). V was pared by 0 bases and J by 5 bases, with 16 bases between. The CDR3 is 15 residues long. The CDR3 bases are TGCAGTGCTAGAGATGGAGGGGCCGTCGAGGAGACCCAGTACTTC. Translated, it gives CSARDGGAVEETQYF.

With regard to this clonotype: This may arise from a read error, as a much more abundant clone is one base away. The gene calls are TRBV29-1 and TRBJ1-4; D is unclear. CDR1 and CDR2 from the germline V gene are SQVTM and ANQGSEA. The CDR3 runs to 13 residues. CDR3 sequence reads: CSAGRLGSEKLFF. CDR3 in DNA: TGCAGTGCGGGTCGCCTCGGAAGTGAAAAACTGTTTTTT.

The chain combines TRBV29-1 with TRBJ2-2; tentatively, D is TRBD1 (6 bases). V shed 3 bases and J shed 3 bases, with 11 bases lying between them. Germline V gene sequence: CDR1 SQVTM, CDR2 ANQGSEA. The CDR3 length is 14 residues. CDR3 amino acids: CSVDNTGHTGELFF. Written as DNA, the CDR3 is TGCAGCGTTGACAACACAGGGCACACCGGGGAGCTGTTTTTT.

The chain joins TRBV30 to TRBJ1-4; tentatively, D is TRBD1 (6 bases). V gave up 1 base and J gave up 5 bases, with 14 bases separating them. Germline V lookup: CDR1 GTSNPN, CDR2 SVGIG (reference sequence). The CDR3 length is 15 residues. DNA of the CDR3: TGTGCCTGGAGTGCGGTGGGGCAGGGGAATGAAAAACTGTTTTTT. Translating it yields CAWSAVGQGNEKLFF.

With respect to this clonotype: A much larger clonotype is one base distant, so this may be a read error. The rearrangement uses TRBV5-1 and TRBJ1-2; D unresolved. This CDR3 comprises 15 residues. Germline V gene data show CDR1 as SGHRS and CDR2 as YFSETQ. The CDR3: CASSSAAGSNHGYTF. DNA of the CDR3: TGCGCCAGCAGCTCGGCCGCCGGTTCTAACCATGGCTACACCTTC. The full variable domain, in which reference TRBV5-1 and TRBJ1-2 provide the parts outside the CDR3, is KAGVTQTPRYLIKTRGQQVTLSCSPISGHRSVSWYQQTPGQGLQFLFEYFSETQRNKGNFPGRFSGRQFSNSRSEMNVSTLELGDSALYLCASSSAAGSNHGYTFGSGTRLTVV.

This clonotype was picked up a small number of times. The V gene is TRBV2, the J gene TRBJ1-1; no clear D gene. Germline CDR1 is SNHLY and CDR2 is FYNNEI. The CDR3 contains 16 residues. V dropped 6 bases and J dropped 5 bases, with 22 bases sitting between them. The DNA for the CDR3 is TGTGCCAGCAGCCCCGGGAGGGTTCTAGTGCGAACTGAAGCTTTCTTT. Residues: CASSPGRVLVRTEAFF. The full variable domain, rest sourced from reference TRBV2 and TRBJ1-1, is EPEVTQTPSHQVTQMGQEVILRCVPISNHLYFYWYRQILGQKVEFLVSFYNNEISEKSEIFDDQFSVERPDGSNFTLKIRSTKLEDSAMYFCASSPGRVLVRTEAFFGQGTRLTVV.

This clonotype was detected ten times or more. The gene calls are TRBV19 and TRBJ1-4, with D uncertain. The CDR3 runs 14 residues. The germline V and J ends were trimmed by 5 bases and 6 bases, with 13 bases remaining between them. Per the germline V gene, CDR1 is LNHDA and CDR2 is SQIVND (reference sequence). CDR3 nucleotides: TGTGCCAGTAGTCGAGGGAAAGTCGATGAAAAACTGTTTTTT. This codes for CASSRGKVDEKLFF.

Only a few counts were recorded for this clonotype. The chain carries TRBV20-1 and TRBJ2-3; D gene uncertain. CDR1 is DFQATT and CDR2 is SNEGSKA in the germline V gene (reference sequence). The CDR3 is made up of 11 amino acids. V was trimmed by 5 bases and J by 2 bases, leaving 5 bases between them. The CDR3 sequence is CSAPDTDTQYF. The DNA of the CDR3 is TGCAGTGCTCCGGACACAGATACGCAGTATTTT.

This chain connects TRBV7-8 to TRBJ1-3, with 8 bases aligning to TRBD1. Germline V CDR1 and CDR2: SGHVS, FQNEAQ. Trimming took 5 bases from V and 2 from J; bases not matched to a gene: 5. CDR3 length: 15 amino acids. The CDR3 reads CASSMDRATGNTIYF. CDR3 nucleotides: TGTGCCAGCAGCATGGACAGGGCGACTGGAAACACCATATATTTT. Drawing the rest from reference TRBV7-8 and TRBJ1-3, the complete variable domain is GAGVSQSPRYKVAKRGQDVALRCDPISGHVSLFWYQQALGQGPEFLTYFQNEAQLDKSGLPSDRFFAERPEGSVSTLKIQRTQQEDSAVYLCASSMDRATGNTIYFGEGSWLTVV.

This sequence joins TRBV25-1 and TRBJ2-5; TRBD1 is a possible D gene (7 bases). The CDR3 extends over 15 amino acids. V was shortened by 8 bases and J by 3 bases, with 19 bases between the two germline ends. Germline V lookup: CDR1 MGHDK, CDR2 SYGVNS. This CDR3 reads CASHQWQGGKETQYF. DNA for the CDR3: TGTGCCAGCCATCAGTGGCAGGGGGGTAAAGAGACCCAGTACTTC.

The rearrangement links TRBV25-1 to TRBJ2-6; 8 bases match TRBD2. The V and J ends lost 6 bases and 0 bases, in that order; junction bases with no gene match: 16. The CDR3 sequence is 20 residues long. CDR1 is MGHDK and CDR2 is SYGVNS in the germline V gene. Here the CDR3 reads CASSSGGAYLSFSGANVLTF. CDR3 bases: TGTGCCAGCAGCTCGGGGGGGGCTTACCTATCGTTCTCTGGGGCCAACGTCCTGACTTTC.

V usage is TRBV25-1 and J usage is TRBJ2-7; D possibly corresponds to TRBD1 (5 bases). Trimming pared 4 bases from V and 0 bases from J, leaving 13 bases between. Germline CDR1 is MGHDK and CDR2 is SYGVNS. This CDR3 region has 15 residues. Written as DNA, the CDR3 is TGTGCCAGCAGTGCTAGAGATGACAGCTCCTACGAGCAGTACTTC. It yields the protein CASSARDDSSYEQYF.

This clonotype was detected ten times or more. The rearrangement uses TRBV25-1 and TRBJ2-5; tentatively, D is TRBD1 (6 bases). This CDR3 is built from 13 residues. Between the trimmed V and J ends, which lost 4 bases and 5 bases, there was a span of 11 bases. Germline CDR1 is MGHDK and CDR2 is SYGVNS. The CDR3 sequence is CASSGHRAETQYF. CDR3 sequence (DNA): TGTGCCAGCAGTGGCCACAGGGCGGAGACCCAGTACTTC.

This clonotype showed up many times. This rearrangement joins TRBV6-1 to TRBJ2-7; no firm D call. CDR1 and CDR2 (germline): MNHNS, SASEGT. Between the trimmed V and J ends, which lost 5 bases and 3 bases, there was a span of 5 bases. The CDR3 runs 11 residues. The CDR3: CASSRNYEQYF. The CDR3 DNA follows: TGTGCCAGCAGTCGAAACTACGAGCAGTACTTC.

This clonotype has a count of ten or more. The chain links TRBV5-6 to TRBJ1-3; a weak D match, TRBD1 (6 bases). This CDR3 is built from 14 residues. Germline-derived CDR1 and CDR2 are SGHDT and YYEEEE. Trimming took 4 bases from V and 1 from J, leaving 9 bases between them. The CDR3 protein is CASSDTGSGNTIYF. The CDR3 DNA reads TGTGCCAGCAGCGACACAGGGTCTGGAAACACCATATATTTT.